This T cell receptor beta chain was sequenced in a study of blood T cell repertoires in COVID-19. Across the study: The United States, Italy and Spain were the sources of the acute and convalescent COVID-19 samples.

Sequencing used immunoSEQ multiplex PCR; TCRdb keeps in-frame clones, though not all of them. Among around 81,000 clones listed, roughly 87% were seen once. Germline-derived CDR1 and CDR2 are LNHDA and SQIVND (reference sequence). The CDR3 is 14 residues long. The trim removed 6 bases at V and 5 bases at J, leaving 5 bases unmatched. In its sample, this clone was seen once. The chain recombines TRBV19 with TRBJ2-2; 8 bases are a match to TRBD1. This receptor was identified in a man between 65 and 80 years old with acute or convalescent COVID-19. The specimen sequenced was peripheral blood. CDR3 sequence (DNA): TGTGCCAGTAGGAAGCGGACAGGGACCGGGGAGCTGTTTTTT. As protein: CASRKRTGTGELFF.